These T cell receptor beta chains were read from a single sample in a study of T-cell reconstitution after alpha-beta-depleted transplantation in children. From the PCR reads, TCRdb called clonotypes with MiXCR, one entry per CDR3 protein. The sample has 550,000 to 800,000 distinct CDR3 sequences, roughly 13% seen once. The sample here was PBMCs, taken before TCRalphabeta/CD19-depleted stem cell transplant. All receptors derive from a girl aged 2 to 9 with congenital amegakaryocytic thrombocytopenia, due to receive a stem cell transplant. Each CDR3 is given with its conserved first and last residue. Each record gives: V gene, J gene, clone size, D gene, CDR3 DNA, CDR3 protein. D genes are given only for firm matches. Size values are once, few and many counts, or a class for expanded clones, and some rows have none.

TRBV20-1	TRBJ2-5	few	NA	TGCAGTGCTAATTTTGGGGATGTCGGGGAGACCCAGTACTTC	CSANFGDVGETQYF
TRBV6-6	TRBJ2-7	many	NA	TGTGCCAGCAGTCCCGGTAGAGCCTACGAGCAGTACTTC	CASSPGRAYEQYF
TRBV18	TRBJ2-4	NA	NA	TGTGCCAGCTCACCACCGGGGGATCCCTTTACCAAAAACATTCAGTACTTC	CASSPPGDPFTKNIQYF
TRBV28	TRBJ1-4	few	NA	TGTGCCAGCAGTGTCAGGGATGAAAAACTGTTTTTT	CASSVRDEKLFF
TRBV7-9	TRBJ2-1	many	NA	TGTGCCAGCAGCGTGACTATCCATGAGCAGTTCTTC	CASSVTIHEQFF
TRBV2	TRBJ2-1	few	NA	TGTGCCAGCAGGTACCGGGACGTCTCTAGCTCCTACAATGAGCAGTTCTTC	CASRYRDVSSSYNEQFF
TRBV29-1	TRBJ2-7	many	TRBD1	TGCAGCGTTGAAGATTGGATGACAGGGTACGAGCAGTACTTC	CSVEDWMTGYEQYF
TRBV6-2/TRBV6-3	TRBJ1-1	many	TRBD1	TGTGCCAGCAGTTACACCCGGACAGGCACTGAAGCTTTCTTT	CASSYTRTGTEAFF
TRBV29-1	TRBJ2-7	NA	TRBD2	TGCAGCGTTGTTCGAGCGGGAGGCACCTACGAGCAGTACTTC	CSVVRAGGTYEQYF
TRBV20-1	TRBJ2-1	NA	NA	TGCAGTGCTAGTAGGGGGTGGGGCGGGCCGTCCTACAATGAGCAGTTCTTC	CSASRGWGGPSYNEQFF
TRBV20-1	TRBJ2-5	NA	TRBD2	TGCAGTGCACCCAAAGTACTAGTAGCGGGGAATCAAGAGACCCAGTACTTC	CSAPKVLVAGNQETQYF
TRBV20-1	TRBJ2-7	NA	NA	TGCAGTGCCGCGGACCTCGAATTCTACGAGCAGTACTTC	CSAADLEFYEQYF
TRBV30	TRBJ1-2	few	NA	TGTGCCTGGACCAAACATTGGGTGGTAGGGGCAGCTAACTATGGCTACACCTTC	CAWTKHWVVGAANYGYTF
TRBV12-3/TRBV12-4	TRBJ2-7	few	TRBD2	TGTGCCAGCAGTTTAGAACTAGCGGCAAACTACGAGCAGTACTTC	CASSLELAANYEQYF
TRBV5-1	TRBJ2-1	NA	NA	TGCGCCAGCAGTTCTGTTTGGCGGGCGTACAATGAGCAGTTCTTC	CASSSVWRAYNEQFF
TRBV5-1	TRBJ2-7	NA	TRBD1	TGCGCCAGCAGCTTGGCAGGACAGGGGGCGGACGAGCAGTACTTC	CASSLAGQGADEQYF
TRBV29-1	TRBJ2-1	NA	NA	TGCAGCCCCATTGGGGCGGAGACCAATGAGCAGTTCTTC	CSPIGAETNEQFF
TRBV10-1	TRBJ2-1	many	NA	TGCGCCAGCAGTGAGTCGCACGTCCCCGGGACTGATAAGCAGTTCTTC	CASSESHVPGTDKQFF
TRBV19	TRBJ2-1	NA	TRBD2	TGTGCCAGTAGTACGCGGACTAGCGGGAAAGATGAGCAGTTCTTC	CASSTRTSGKDEQFF
TRBV12-3/TRBV12-4	TRBJ2-1	many	TRBD2	TGTGCCAGCAGTTTCATAGCGGGAGGCTTAATTAGCTCCTACAATGAGCAGTTCTTC	CASSFIAGGLISSYNEQFF
TRBV12-3/TRBV12-4	TRBJ2-7	NA	NA	TGTGCCAGCAGTTCGGTCTATTACAGGGTAGCTTACGAGCAGTACTTC	CASSSVYYRVAYEQYF
TRBV6-1	TRBJ2-1	many	TRBD2	TGTGCCAGCAAGAGTGGACTAGCAAGGTACAATGAGCAGTTCTTC	CASKSGLARYNEQFF
TRBV6-2/TRBV6-3	TRBJ2-1	many	NA	TGTGCCAGCACTCAGACGCTAGGCGATGAGCAGTTCTTC	CASTQTLGDEQFF
TRBV5-1	TRBJ2-7	many	NA	TGCGCCAGCAGCTTGGTAGGCTCTGACTCCTACGAGCAGTACTTC	CASSLVGSDSYEQYF
TRBV5-1	TRBJ1-2	few	NA	TGCGCCAGCAGTATCGAGGGGGTCTATGGCTACACCTTC	CASSIEGVYGYTF
TRBV20-1	TRBJ2-7	NA	TRBD2	TGCAGTGCTAGCCTAGCGGGAGTGGTAGCTACCTACGAGCAGTACTTC	CSASLAGVVATYEQYF
TRBV12-3/TRBV12-4	TRBJ2-7	many	NA	TGTGCCAGCAGTCACTGGGGATGGTCTCGGGACGCGTCCTACGAGCAGTACTTC	CASSHWGWSRDASYEQYF